This T cell receptor (beta chain) was obtained from a study of blood T cell repertoires in COVID-19. Study context: Sample material is recorded as cDNA or gDNA derived from T cells, B-cell-depleted T cells, or PBMCs.

Original handling: How many nucleated cells were present was estimated from reference gene primer amplification. Profiled with immunoSEQ multiplex PCR; TCRdb holds only in-frame clones, not every one. V, J and clone size derive from that table, while D and trimming were established from the DNA sequence. The sample holds 70,000 to 100,000 clones; approximately 78% are singletons and the top ten take approximately 6.7%. The ends were cut back, 8 bases at V and 1 base at J, with 14 bases in the middle. The CDR3 spans 14 residues. Germline loops: CDR1 WSHSY, CDR2 SAAADI. This clone came up a few times. The clonotype originates from a man aged 45 to 65 with active or convalescent COVID-19. Material: peripheral blood. The chain recombines TRBV10-2 with TRBJ1-1; D is perhaps TRBD1 (6 bases). This CDR3 reads CASGYREGNTEAFF. The DNA for the CDR3 is TGCGCCAGCGGCTACAGGGAAGGGAACACTGAAGCTTTCTTT.